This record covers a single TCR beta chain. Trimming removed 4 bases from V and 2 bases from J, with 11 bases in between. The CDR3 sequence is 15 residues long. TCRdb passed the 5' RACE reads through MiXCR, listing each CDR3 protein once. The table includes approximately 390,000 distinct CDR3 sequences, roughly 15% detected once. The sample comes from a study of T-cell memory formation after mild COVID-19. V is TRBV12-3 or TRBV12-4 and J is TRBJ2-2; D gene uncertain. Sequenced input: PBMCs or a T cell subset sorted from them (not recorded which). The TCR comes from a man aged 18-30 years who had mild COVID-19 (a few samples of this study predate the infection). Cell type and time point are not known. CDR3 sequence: CASSWTEKNTGELFF. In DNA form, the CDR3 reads TGTGCCAGCAGTTGGACGGAGAAAAACACCGGGGAGCTGTTTTTT.